The rows below give T cell receptor beta chains drawn from one sample of a study of shared clonotypes between healthy human individuals. Clones were sequenced by immunoSEQ multiplex PCR, and TCRdb holds only the in-frame ones, with some missing. The sample comprises about 1 million clones, under 80% of which are singletons, and less than 1.5% rests with the top ten. Source material: memory CD4+ T cells sorted from blood. The receptors were sampled from a man younger than 35 in good health. Each CDR3 is given with its conserved first and last residue. A D gene is named only where the DNA matches it firmly. Not all rows give a size; the values are once, few, many and, for expanded clones, a class.

j_call: TRBJ1-2; clone_size: NA; v_call: TRBV5-4; d_call: TRBD1; cdr3_aa: CASSLDGTGYHYGYTF; cdr3_nt: TGTGCCAGCAGCTTGGACGGGACAGGGTACCACTATGGCTACACCTTC
j_call: TRBJ2-3; clone_size: NA; v_call: TRBV5-1; d_call: TRBD2; cdr3_aa: CASSTGGTSSTDTQYF; cdr3_nt: TGCGCCAGCAGCACGGGAGGGACTAGCTCGACAGATACGCAGTATTTT
j_call: TRBJ2-5; clone_size: few; v_call: TRBV13; d_call: NA; cdr3_aa: CASSSTTEGAGETQYF; cdr3_nt: TGTGCCAGCAGCTCTACCACTGAGGGCGCAGGGGAGACCCAGTACTTC
j_call: TRBJ1-2; clone_size: NA; v_call: TRBV10-3; d_call: NA; cdr3_aa: CAISDGVGYTF; cdr3_nt: TGTGCCATCAGTGACGGGGTTGGCTACACCTTC
j_call: TRBJ2-1; clone_size: NA; v_call: TRBV10-1; d_call: TRBD2; cdr3_aa: CASSESLAGASAIQFF; cdr3_nt: TGCGCCAGCAGTGAGTCGTTAGCGGGAGCTAGCGCCATACAGTTCTTC
j_call: TRBJ2-3; clone_size: NA; v_call: TRBV15; d_call: TRBD1; cdr3_aa: CATRWRGDREADTQYF; cdr3_nt: TGTGCCACCAGGTGGAGGGGGGACAGGGAGGCAGATACGCAGTATTTT
j_call: TRBJ2-2; clone_size: NA; v_call: TRBV5-1; d_call: NA; cdr3_aa: CASSLNLGGELFF; cdr3_nt: TGCGCCAGCAGCTTGAACCTGGGCGGGGAGCTGTTTTTT
j_call: TRBJ1-2; clone_size: NA; v_call: TRBV6-1; d_call: NA; cdr3_aa: CASSGETGNYGYTF; cdr3_nt: TGTGCCAGCAGTGGAGAAACAGGGAACTATGGCTACACCTTC
j_call: TRBJ1-6; clone_size: NA; v_call: TRBV15; d_call: NA; cdr3_aa: CATSLGQGESPLHF; cdr3_nt: TGTGCCACCAGCCTAGGGCAGGGCGAATCACCCCTCCACTTT
j_call: TRBJ2-1; clone_size: NA; v_call: TRBV9; d_call: NA; cdr3_aa: CASSARPGGAGYNEQFF; cdr3_nt: TGTGCCAGCAGCGCCCGCCCTGGGGGGGCGGGTTACAATGAGCAGTTCTTC